This T cell receptor (beta chain) was profiled in a study of blood T cells in healthy people across ages (dated by TCRdb to the mid-2010s). Concerning the study at large: In model experiments, template switching captured about one uniquely barcoded TCR beta cDNA molecule for every two T cells. Using deep sequencing normalized with unique cDNA molecular identifiers, the study measured how TCR beta repertoire diversity changes with age. The donors were split into four age groups: young (average around 15 years), middle-aged (around 40), aged (about 56) and long-lived (roughly 88). To avoid experimental bias, donors of different ages were distributed randomly across sequencing lanes. For two donors (one aged 18 to 30 and one aged 80 or older), the study analyzed two additional independent replicas of 1 million unique cDNA reads from the same blood draw.

The library was produced with 5' RACE. The instrument given in TCRdb is Illumina HiSeq 2500. A second 7 to 11 cycle PCR used a sample-barcoded 5' primer and a J-beta primer mix. A template-switch 5' adaptor carrying 12 random nucleotides introduced a unique molecular identifier onto each TCR beta cDNA molecule. Each sample yielded at least 2.5 million CDR3-containing paired-end reads. The Mint cDNA synthesis kit, primed by a TRBC-specific oligonucleotide, was used to synthesize first-strand cDNA from all RNA. Following uracil-DNA glycosylase treatment, a first 18-cycle PCR with universal primers M1SS and BC2_uni_R was performed on all cDNA. Per the authors' processing: For normalization, 1 million high-quality reads, each with a distinct molecular identifier, were randomly selected from each sample. Reads sharing molecular identifiers were discarded rather than binned into consensus sequences. MiTCR, set to a Q25 quality threshold and the strictest error-elimination algorithm, was used for CDR3 identification, clonotype clustering and error correction. A nonparametric unseen species model with Euler transformation was used to estimate a lower bound on total TCR beta diversity. TCRdb redid the processing of the public reads, applying fastp at Q25 and MiXCR, and retained in-frame beta chains. Every distinct CDR3 protein forms one entry, paired with its most common genes and DNA. Here the V and J calls rest on TCRdb's processing, not on the authors' analysis. A total of over a million distinct CDR3 sequences appear in this sample, about 43% of them only once. Around 8% of the sample belongs to the ten largest clones.

The donors were roughly 39 Caucasian individuals from Russia, aged about 6 to 100 years, who were systemically healthy. Each donor gave ten milliliters of peripheral blood, collected into EDTA-treated Vacutainer tubes. Ficoll-Paque density-gradient centrifugation was used to isolate PBMCs, with at least 7 million per sample. Total RNA, at least 6 micrograms per sample, was extracted from PBMCs with Trizol reagent. For every donor, flow cytometry on a PBMC aliquot measured the percentage of naive CD45RAhigh/CD27high T cells. Measured from the cysteine to the phenylalanine, the CDR3 is 13 residues long. The sequence is cut down to CDR3 DNA, 39 bases in frame from base 1. From the germline V gene (reference sequence), CDR1 is SEHNR and CDR2 is FQNEAQ. Trimming at the junction amounts to 4 bases on V and 6 bases on J, and the germline ends lie 12 bases apart. This clonotype was seen a few times. Its antigen specificity is not known. No much larger clonotype is one base removed from it; base qualities were not supplied.

What the research found in general, with its limitations: Conclusive comparison of naive and antigen-experienced compartments was prevented by the profiling of bulk unsorted PBMCs. Estimates of total diversity based on one million sequenced T cells were considered lower bounds and underestimates. Compared with the aged group, the long-lived group had more naive CD4+ T cells, fewer expanded clones and increased TCR diversity, a pattern suggesting age selection. A strong correlation was found between observed TCR beta diversity and the percentage of naive T cells measured by flow cytometry. The CMV infection status of donors was not known, potentially confounding age-related changes in expanded clonotypes. Observed TCR beta diversity per million T cells fell roughly linearly with age, and a significant reduction was already apparent by age about 38.

This clonotype was sampled from a woman aged 18-30 years in good health. The V and J segments used are TRBV7-9 and TRBJ1-2; a weak D assignment points to TRBD1 (6 bases agree). Sequencing was done on a sample of blood. The CDR3 region has the sequence CASSSQGLDGYTF. The nucleotides are TGTGCCAGCAGCTCACAGGGTTTGGATGGCTACACCTTC.